One sample yielded the 4 T cell receptor beta chains listed below, sequenced in a study of blood T cell repertoires in COVID-19 (dated by TCRdb to the early 2020s). The library was made by the immunoSEQ multiplex PCR assay. The table was pulled from immuneACCESS by TCRdb, which kept in-frame rearrangements only. Such tables lose some clones; where checked, under half of the loss comes from unresolved V genes, and the rest has no known cause. Present in this sample are 200,000 to 250,000 clones, roughly four fifths of which were seen just once. The top ten clonotypes cover over 3.5% of the sample. The sample consisted of peripheral blood. The receptors were gathered from a woman aged 65 to 85 with acute or convalescent COVID-19.

This clone showed up many times. The chain couples TRBV5-6 to TRBJ2-7; unclear D gene. Germline assignment: CDR1 SGHDT and CDR2 YYEEEE. The CDR3 sequence is 15 residues long. V lost 0 bases and J lost 0, with 10 bases in between. The CDR3 spells CASSLALSSSYEQYF. CDR3 nucleotide sequence: TGTGCCAGCAGCTTGGCCCTTAGCTCCTCCTACGAGCAGTACTTC.

This chain links TRBV5-8 with TRBJ1-3, with D possibly matching TRBD1 (6 bases). This CDR3 has 14 residues. Germline loops: CDR1 SGHTS, CDR2 YDEGEE. The V end lost 1 base, the J end lost 4 bases, and 9 bases lay between the germline ends. CDR3 coding DNA: TGTGCCAGCAGCTTGACAGGGTACGGAAACACCATATATTTT. Translating gives CASSLTGYGNTIYF.

The chain carries TRBV3-1 (or the pseudogene TRBV3-2) and TRBJ2-1, with TRBD2 identical over 11 bases. Germline loops: CDR1 LGHDT, CDR2 YNNKEL (reference sequence). The CDR3 runs to 20 residues. The ends lost 4 bases at V and 0 bases at J; junction bases unmatched: 14. CDR3 DNA sequence: TGTGCCAGCAGCCCCTGGAGTGGGACTAGCGGAGCTACCTCCTACAATGAGCAGTTCTTC. It yields the protein CASSPWSGTSGATSYNEQFF.

V is TRBV6-5 and J is TRBJ1-6; 8 nucleotides agree with TRBD1. This CDR3 is 14 amino acids long. Germline CDR1 is MNHEY and CDR2 is SVGAGI. Trimming removed 7 bases from V and 9 bases from J; junction bases left unmatched: 8. The CDR3 protein is CASTETGDFSPLHF. The CDR3 nucleotides read TGTGCCAGCACCGAGACAGGGGACTTTTCACCCCTCCACTTT.